The rows below give T cell receptor beta chains drawn from one sample of a study of T cells expressing NK-cell markers. TCRdb derives one entry per CDR3 protein from the 5' RACE reads, leaving out DNA. Listed are some 460,000 distinct CDR3 sequences; 1.4% falls within the top ten. The specimen was blood T cells: a sorted CD56 or NKG2C T cell subset, CD4+ or CD8+ T cells, or bulk PBMC T cells (not recorded which). Source of these receptors: a woman in her fifties or sixties in good health. Each CDR3 is given with its conserved first and last residue. The order of the fields is CDR3 protein, V gene, J gene.

CDR3 protein: CSVEIPRGGDRAKNIQYF
V gene: TRBV29-1
J gene: TRBJ2-4

CDR3 protein: CATSEDGKNIQYF
V gene: TRBV24-1
J gene: TRBJ2-4

CDR3 protein: CAWSVVLGELFF
V gene: TRBV30
J gene: TRBJ2-2

CDR3 protein: CASSFAGAPGDYGYTF
V gene: TRBV27
J gene: TRBJ1-2

CDR3 protein: CASRGLFVGNEKLFF
V gene: TRBV12-3/TRBV12-4
J gene: TRBJ1-4

CDR3 protein: CASSLTSGSYGYTF
V gene: TRBV27
J gene: TRBJ1-2

CDR3 protein: CASSPTGMGTEAFF
V gene: TRBV12-3/TRBV12-4
J gene: TRBJ1-1

CDR3 protein: CASSHATRRRSEKLFF
V gene: TRBV4-1
J gene: TRBJ1-4

CDR3 protein: CASSQEEEGETQYF
V gene: TRBV3-1
J gene: TRBJ2-5

CDR3 protein: CASSKVDRGCYEQYF
V gene: TRBV21-1
J gene: TRBJ2-7

CDR3 protein: CSARSRGTSGQETQYF
V gene: TRBV20-1
J gene: TRBJ2-5

CDR3 protein: CSARGLVGPNEQFF
V gene: TRBV20-1
J gene: TRBJ2-1

CDR3 protein: CASEGLGDTQYF
V gene: TRBV5-1
J gene: TRBJ2-3

CDR3 protein: CASSRSDQETQYF
V gene: TRBV3-1
J gene: TRBJ2-5

CDR3 protein: CASSEPTTGLHEQFF
V gene: TRBV6-1
J gene: TRBJ2-1

CDR3 protein: CASSPQGLAGEQFF
V gene: TRBV14
J gene: TRBJ2-1

CDR3 protein: CSVEWLRRTDTQYF
V gene: TRBV29-1
J gene: TRBJ2-3

CDR3 protein: CASSYVAGGYEQYF
V gene: TRBV6-5
J gene: TRBJ2-7

CDR3 protein: CASSLLAAIGQFF
V gene: TRBV12-3/TRBV12-4
J gene: TRBJ2-1

CDR3 protein: CASSLLGERHGELFF
V gene: TRBV12-3/TRBV12-4
J gene: TRBJ2-2

CDR3 protein: CASSYVLGQGYEQFF
V gene: TRBV6-2/TRBV6-3
J gene: TRBJ2-1

CDR3 protein: CASSFRSGTETQYF
V gene: TRBV7-7
J gene: TRBJ2-5

CDR3 protein: CASTGGPTNTGELFF
V gene: TRBV19
J gene: TRBJ2-2

CDR3 protein: CATSTPRDSGNTIYF
V gene: TRBV15
J gene: TRBJ1-3

CDR3 protein: CASSFDRVSETQYF
V gene: TRBV27
J gene: TRBJ2-5

CDR3 protein: CASSELGGRGNIQYF
V gene: TRBV6-1
J gene: TRBJ2-4

CDR3 protein: CASSYWGQGRGEGYTF
V gene: TRBV6-6
J gene: TRBJ1-2

CDR3 protein: CASSAGTLQETQYF
V gene: TRBV19
J gene: TRBJ2-5

CDR3 protein: CASSLGASSSYEQYF
V gene: TRBV7-3
J gene: TRBJ2-7

CDR3 protein: CASSQNPGPHRDEQFF
V gene: TRBV4-1
J gene: TRBJ2-1

CDR3 protein: CASSMGFRRELFF
V gene: TRBV19
J gene: TRBJ2-2

CDR3 protein: CASSEGQNPYNEQFF
V gene: TRBV2
J gene: TRBJ2-1

CDR3 protein: CASSQTGLAGPFNEQFF
V gene: TRBV14
J gene: TRBJ2-1